This record concerns one TCR beta chain sequence. This is likely a read error, given that the CDR3 carries no conserved phenylalanine or tryptophan at its end. The sample belongs to a study of Graves' ophthalmopathy and Graves' hyperthyroidism. The CDR3 loop spans 14 amino acids. Trimming took off 4 bases at V and 0 bases at J, with 10 bases between the two ends. CDR1 is SEHNR, CDR2 FQNEAQ, per germline (reference sequence). RNA transcripts yielded amplified TCR beta CDR3 regions. An opening RT-PCR round employed HTBI primers and preceded a second-round multiplex PCR. MiXCR, run by TCRdb on the multiplex PCR reads, gives a single entry per CDR3 protein. This sample has almost 750,000 distinct CDR3 sequences, with 40% found just once.

V gene TRBV7-9 combines with J gene TRBJ2-7, with D possibly TRBD2 on 6 matching bases. The sample was peripheral blood. The origin of this receptor is an adult man with Graves' ophthalmopathy. CDR3 region: CASSSGLFSYEQYI. CDR3 nucleotides: TGTGCCAGCAGCTCGGGACTCTTCTCCTACGAGCAGTACATC.